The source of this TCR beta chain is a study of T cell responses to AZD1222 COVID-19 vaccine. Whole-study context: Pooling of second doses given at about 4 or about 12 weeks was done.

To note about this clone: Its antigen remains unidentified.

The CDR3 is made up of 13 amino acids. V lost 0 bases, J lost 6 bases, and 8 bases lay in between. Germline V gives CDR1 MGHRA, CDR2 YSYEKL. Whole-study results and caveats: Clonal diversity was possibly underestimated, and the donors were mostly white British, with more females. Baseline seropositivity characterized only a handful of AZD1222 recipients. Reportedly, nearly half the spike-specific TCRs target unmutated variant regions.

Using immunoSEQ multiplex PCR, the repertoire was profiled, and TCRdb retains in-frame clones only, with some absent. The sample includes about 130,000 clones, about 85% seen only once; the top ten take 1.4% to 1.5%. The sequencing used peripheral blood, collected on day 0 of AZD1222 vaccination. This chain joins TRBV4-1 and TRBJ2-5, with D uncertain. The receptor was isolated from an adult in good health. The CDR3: CASSQDPWQTQYF. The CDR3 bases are TGCGCCAGCAGCCAAGACCCATGGCAGACCCAGTACTTC.